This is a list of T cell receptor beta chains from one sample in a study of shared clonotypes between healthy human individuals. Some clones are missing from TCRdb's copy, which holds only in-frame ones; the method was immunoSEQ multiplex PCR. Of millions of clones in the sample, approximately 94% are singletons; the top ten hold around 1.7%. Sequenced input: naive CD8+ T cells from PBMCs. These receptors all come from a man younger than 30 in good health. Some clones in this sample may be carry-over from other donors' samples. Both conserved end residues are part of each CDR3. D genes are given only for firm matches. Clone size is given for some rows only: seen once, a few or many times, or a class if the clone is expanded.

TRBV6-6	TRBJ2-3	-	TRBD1	TGTGCCAGCAGTCTCCCGACAGGGGACACGGATACGCAGTATTTT	CASSLPTGDTDTQYF
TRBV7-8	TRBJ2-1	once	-	TGTGCCAGCAGCCCGCGGAGTTGGAATGAGCAGTTCTTC	CASSPRSWNEQFF
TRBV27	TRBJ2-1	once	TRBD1	TGTGCCAGCAGCACAGGGGGCTCCTACAATGAGCAGTTCTTC	CASSTGGSYNEQFF
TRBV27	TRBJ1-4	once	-	TGTGCCAGCAGTTTCACAGGGTTGGCTAATGAAAAACTGTTTTTT	CASSFTGLANEKLFF
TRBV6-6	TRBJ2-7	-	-	TGTGCCAGCAGTTACTACGGGGGCTACGAGCAGTACTTC	CASSYYGGYEQYF
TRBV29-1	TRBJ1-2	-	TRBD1	TGCAGCGTGGTTGGGGGACAGTTTTATGGCTACACCTTC	CSVVGGQFYGYTF
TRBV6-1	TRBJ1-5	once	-	TGTGCCAGCCAGGGAGGTTGGGCTGGTCAGCCCCAGCATTTT	CASQGGWAGQPQHF
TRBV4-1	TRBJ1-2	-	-	TGCGCCAGCAGCCCGCAGGGCAGACAAAATGGCTACACCTTC	CASSPQGRQNGYTF
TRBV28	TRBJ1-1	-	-	TGTGCCAGCAATTTCAGGGGTCTGAACACTGAAGCTTTCTTT	CASNFRGLNTEAFF
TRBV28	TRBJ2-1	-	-	TGTGCCAGCAGCCCGGACCCGTGGGGGAGTGAGCAGTTCTTC	CASSPDPWGSEQFF
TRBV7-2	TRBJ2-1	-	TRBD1	TGTGCCAGCAGGTTGACAGGGGGTCCCTACAATGAGCAGTTCTTC	CASRLTGGPYNEQFF
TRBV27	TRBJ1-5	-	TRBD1	TGTGCCAGCAGTTTCCTCGGACAGGGGGATCAGCCCCAGCATTTT	CASSFLGQGDQPQHF
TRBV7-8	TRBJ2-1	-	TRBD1	TGTGCCAGCAGCTTATCGGGGACAGGGTATCCCTACAATGAGCAGTTCTTC	CASSLSGTGYPYNEQFF
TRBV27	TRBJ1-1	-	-	TGTGCCAGCAGTTTGGAGGGTAAGGCCGAAGCTTTCTTT	CASSLEGKAEAFF
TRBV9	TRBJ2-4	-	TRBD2	TGTGCCAGCAGCGTAGCAGAGCGGGGCCAAAACATTCAGTACTTC	CASSVAERGQNIQYF
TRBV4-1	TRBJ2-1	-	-	TGCGCCAGCAAAAGAGCGCTAACCGGCTCCTACAATGAGCAGTTCTTC	CASKRALTGSYNEQFF
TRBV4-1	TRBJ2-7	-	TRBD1	TGCGCCAGCAGCCACCCCGGGACAGGTGACCTTAAACAGTACTTC	CASSHPGTGDLKQYF
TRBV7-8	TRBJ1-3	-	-	TGTGCCAGCAGCTTGGTTGACTCTGGAAACACCATATATTTT	CASSLVDSGNTIYF
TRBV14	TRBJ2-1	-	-	TGTGCCAGCAGCCCTCGAGGGGGGAACAATGAGCAGTTCTTC	CASSPRGGNNEQFF
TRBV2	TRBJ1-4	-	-	TGTGCCGGGACCCCCCCCGGGACTCCGAAAGGAAAACTGTTTTTT	CAGTPPGTPKGKLFF
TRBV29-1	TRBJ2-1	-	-	TGCAGCGTTGGACCGATCACCTCCTACAATGAGCAGTTCTTC	CSVGPITSYNEQFF
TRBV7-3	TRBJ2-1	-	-	TGTGCCAGCAGCTTAACAGTAGCGCGGAGTCCCTACAATGAGCAGTTCTTC	CASSLTVARSPYNEQFF
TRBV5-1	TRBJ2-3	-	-	TGCGCCAGCAGCCCCCGATTCCGGGTGAGCACAGATACGCAGTATTTT	CASSPRFRVSTDTQYF
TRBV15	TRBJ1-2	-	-	TGTGCCACCAGCGGTTTAAATCCGGGAAACGGCCTTGAGGATGGCTACACCTTC	CATSGLNPGNGLEDGYTF
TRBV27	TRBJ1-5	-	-	TGTGCCAGCAGTTTAGCCGGGGGCCATGGCAATCAGCCCCAGCATTTT	CASSLAGGHGNQPQHF
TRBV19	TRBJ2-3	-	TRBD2	TGTGCCAGTAGTATGATTAGCGGGAAGGCAGATACGCAGTATTTT	CASSMISGKADTQYF
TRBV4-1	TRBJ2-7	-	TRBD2	TGCGCCAGCAGCTCCCAGTCGGTAGCGGGCCACTACGAGCAGTACTTC	CASSSQSVAGHYEQYF
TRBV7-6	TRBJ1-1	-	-	TGTGCCAGCAGCTTAGGATCAGGGATGAACACTGAAGCTTTCTTT	CASSLGSGMNTEAFF
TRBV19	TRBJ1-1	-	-	TGTGCCAGCGCTGGGCTGGGGTGGGAGGCTGAAGCTTTCTTT	CASAGLGWEAEAFF
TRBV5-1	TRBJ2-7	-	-	TGCGCCAGCAGCTTGGCCGCGGGGCAGGGGTACGAGCAGTACTTC	CASSLAAGQGYEQYF
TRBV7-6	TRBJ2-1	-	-	TGTGCCAGCAGCTTAGAGGTCGATGAGCAGTTCTTC	CASSLEVDEQFF
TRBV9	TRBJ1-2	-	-	TGTGCCAGCAGCGATGCGACAGGTCTTGACCCAAACTATGGCTACACCTTC	CASSDATGLDPNYGYTF
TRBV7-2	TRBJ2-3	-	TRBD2	TGTGCCAGCAGCTACTCTAAGCGGGAGTCGGGCACAGATACGCAGTATTTT	CASSYSKRESGTDTQYF
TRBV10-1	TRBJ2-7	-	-	TGCGCCAGCAGTGAGTCAGGGTTCGGCTACGAGCAGTACTTC	CASSESGFGYEQYF
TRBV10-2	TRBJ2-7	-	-	TGCGCCAGCAGTGGGCTTGGCTGGGGCTACGAGCAGTACTTC	CASSGLGWGYEQYF
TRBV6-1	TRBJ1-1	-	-	TGTGCCAGCAGTGATTATCGGTCCAACACTGAAGCTTTCTTT	CASSDYRSNTEAFF
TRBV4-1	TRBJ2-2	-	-	TGCGCCAGCAGCCAAGACAGGGTCCCGACCGGGGAGCTGTTTTTT	CASSQDRVPTGELFF
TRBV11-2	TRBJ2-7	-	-	TGTGCCAGCAGCTTAGTGGCGGGAACACGCTACGAGCAGTACTTC	CASSLVAGTRYEQYF
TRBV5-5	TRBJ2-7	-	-	TGTGCCAGCAGCTTGTCCGGGGGATACCACGAGCAGTACTTC	CASSLSGGYHEQYF
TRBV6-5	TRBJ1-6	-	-	TGTGCCAGCAATTCCTACGCCCATAATTCACCCCTCCACTTT	CASNSYAHNSPLHF
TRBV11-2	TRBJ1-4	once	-	TGTGCCAGCAGCGGGACGGCGCTTAATGAAAAACTGTTTTTT	CASSGTALNEKLFF
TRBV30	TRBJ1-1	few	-	TGTGCCTGGAGTCCGGGCAAATACTACACTGAAGCTTTCTTT	CAWSPGKYYTEAFF
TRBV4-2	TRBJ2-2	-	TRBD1	TGTGCCAGCAGCCAAGATCGGGGGACAGGACGGATCGGGGAGCTGTTTTTT	CASSQDRGTGRIGELFF